This T cell receptor beta chain was identified in a study of blood T cell repertoires in COVID-19. Whole-study context: Nucleic acid was either cDNA or gDNA, and it came from T cells, B-cell-depleted T cells, or PBMCs.

The CDR3 loop spans 15 amino acids. This table comes from immunoSEQ multiplex PCR, and its TCRdb copy is limited to in-frame clones, with some not included. The table lists 60,000 to 85,000 clones, 86% of them singletons, with over 15% in the top ten. This receptor was identified in a human donor in a cohort sampled during active COVID-19. The source material was peripheral blood. J is TRBJ2-7 and V is TRBV7-5; the DNA was not compared with TRBD1, the D call given in the table. TRBV7-5 is described as a pseudogene. CDR3 nucleotide sequence: TGTGCCAGAAGCTTATCAGGGGTCAGGTTCTACGAGCAGTACTTC. Translation: CARSLSGVRFYEQYF.